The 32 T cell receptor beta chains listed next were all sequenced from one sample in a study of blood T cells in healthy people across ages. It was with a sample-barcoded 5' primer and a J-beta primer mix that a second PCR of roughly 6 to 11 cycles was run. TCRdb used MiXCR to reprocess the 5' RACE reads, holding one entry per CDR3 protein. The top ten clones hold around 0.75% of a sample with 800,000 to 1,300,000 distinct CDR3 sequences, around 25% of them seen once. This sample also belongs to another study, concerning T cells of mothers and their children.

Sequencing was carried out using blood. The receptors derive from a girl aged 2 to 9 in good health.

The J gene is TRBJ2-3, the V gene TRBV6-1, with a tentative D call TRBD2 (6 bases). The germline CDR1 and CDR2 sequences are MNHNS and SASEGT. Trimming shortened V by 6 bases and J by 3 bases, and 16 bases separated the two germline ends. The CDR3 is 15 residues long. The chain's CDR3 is CASRDVAGGTDTQYF. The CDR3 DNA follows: TGTGCCAGCAGGGACGTAGCCGGGGGAACAGATACGCAGTATTTT.

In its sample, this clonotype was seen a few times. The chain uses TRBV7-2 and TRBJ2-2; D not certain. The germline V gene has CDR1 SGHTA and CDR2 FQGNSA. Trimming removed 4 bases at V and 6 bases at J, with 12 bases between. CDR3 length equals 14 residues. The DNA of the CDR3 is TGTGCCAGCAGCTCGACCGACATCGCCGGGGAGCTGTTTTTT. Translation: CASSSTDIAGELFF.

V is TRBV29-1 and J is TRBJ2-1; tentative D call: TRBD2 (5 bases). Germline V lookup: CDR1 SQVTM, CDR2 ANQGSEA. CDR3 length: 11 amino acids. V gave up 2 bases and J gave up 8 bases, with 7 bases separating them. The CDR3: CSVELADEQFF. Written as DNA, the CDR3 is TGCAGCGTTGAACTAGCAGATGAGCAGTTCTTC.

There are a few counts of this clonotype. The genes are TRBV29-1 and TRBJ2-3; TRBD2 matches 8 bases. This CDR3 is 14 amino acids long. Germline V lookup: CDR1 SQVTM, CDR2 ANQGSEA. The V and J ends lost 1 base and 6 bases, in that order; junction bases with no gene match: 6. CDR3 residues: CSVEAGGPKDTQYF. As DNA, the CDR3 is TGCAGCGTTGAAGCGGGGGGGCCGAAGGATACGCAGTATTTT.

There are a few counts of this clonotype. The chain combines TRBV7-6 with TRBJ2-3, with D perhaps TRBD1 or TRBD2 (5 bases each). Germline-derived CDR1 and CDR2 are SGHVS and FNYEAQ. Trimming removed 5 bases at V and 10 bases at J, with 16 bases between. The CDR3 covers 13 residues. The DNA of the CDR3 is TGTGCCAGCAGCCCCCGGGACGGTCAAGCGCAGTATTTT. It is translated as CASSPRDGQAQYF.

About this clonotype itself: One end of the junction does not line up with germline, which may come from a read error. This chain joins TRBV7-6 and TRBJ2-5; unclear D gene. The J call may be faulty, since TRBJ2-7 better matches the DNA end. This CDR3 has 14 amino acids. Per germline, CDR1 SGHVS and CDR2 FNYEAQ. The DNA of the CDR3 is TGTGCCAGCAGTTTAGGAAGTGATTCCTACGAGCAGTACTTC. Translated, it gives CASSLGSDSYEQYF.

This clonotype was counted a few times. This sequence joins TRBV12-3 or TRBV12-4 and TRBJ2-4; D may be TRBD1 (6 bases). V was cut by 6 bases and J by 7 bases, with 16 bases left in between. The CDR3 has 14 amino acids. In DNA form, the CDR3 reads TGTGCCAGCAGACAAGCGACTCAGGGGAACATTCAGTACTTC. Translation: CASRQATQGNIQYF.

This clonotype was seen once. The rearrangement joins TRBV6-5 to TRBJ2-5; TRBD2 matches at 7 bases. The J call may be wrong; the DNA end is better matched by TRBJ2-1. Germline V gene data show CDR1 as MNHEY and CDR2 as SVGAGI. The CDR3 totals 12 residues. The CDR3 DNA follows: TGTGCCAGCAGTCGGGGGGATCAAGAGCAGTTCTTC. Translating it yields CASSRGDQEQFF.

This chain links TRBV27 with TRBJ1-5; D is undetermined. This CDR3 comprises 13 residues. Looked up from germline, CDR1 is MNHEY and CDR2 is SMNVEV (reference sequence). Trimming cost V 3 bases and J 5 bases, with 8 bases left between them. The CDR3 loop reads CASSLDLHQPQHF. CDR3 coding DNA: TGTGCCAGCAGTTTGGACCTCCATCAGCCCCAGCATTTT.

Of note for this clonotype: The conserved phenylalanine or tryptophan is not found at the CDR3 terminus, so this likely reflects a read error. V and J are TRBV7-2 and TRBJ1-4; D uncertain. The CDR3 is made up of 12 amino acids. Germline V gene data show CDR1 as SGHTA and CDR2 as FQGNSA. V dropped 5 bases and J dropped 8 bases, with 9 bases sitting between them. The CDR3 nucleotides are TGTGCCAGCAGCCGATGGGAGGAAAAACTGTTTCTT. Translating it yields CASSRWEEKLFL.

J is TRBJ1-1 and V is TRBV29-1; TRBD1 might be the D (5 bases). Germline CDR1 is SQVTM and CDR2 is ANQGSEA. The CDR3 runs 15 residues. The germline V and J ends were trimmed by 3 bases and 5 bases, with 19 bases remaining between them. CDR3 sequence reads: CSVDEGRAGRTEAFF. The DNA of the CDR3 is TGCAGCGTTGATGAAGGCAGGGCCGGGAGGACTGAAGCTTTCTTT.

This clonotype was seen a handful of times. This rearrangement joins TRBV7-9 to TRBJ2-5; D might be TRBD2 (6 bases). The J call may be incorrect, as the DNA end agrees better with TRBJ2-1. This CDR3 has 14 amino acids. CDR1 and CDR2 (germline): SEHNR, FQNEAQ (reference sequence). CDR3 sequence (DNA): TGTGCCAGCAGCCCCCGGGACTCTGGCAATGAGCAGTTCTTC. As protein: CASSPRDSGNEQFF.

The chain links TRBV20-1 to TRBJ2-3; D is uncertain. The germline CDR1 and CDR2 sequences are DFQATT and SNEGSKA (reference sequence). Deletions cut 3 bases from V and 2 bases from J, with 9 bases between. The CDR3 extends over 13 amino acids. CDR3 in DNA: TGCAGTGCTAGGGGCCGGAACACAGATACGCAGTATTTT. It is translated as CSARGRNTDTQYF.

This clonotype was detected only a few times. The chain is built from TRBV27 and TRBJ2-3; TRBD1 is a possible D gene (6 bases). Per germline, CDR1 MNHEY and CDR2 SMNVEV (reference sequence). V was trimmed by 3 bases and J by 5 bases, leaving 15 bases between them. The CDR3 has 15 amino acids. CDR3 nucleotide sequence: TGTGCCAGCAGTTTTATCGGGGCAGGGGAAGATACGCAGTATTTT. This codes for CASSFIGAGEDTQYF.

The CDR3 here is CASSPDGNIQYF. CDR3 nucleotides: TGTGCCAGCAGCCCGGACGGGAACATTCAGTACTTC. The chain employs TRBV7-2 and TRBJ2-4; D is ambiguous. CDR3 size: 12 residues. Per the germline V gene, CDR1 is SGHTA and CDR2 is FQGNSA. V lost 5 bases and J lost 7, with 9 bases in between.

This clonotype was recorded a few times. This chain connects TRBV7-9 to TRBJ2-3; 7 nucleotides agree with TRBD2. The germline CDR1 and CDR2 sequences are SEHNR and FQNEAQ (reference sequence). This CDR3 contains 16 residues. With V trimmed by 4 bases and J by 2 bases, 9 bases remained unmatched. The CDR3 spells CASSYYEAGLTDTQYF. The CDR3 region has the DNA TGTGCCAGCAGCTACTACGAAGCGGGACTCACAGATACGCAGTATTTT.

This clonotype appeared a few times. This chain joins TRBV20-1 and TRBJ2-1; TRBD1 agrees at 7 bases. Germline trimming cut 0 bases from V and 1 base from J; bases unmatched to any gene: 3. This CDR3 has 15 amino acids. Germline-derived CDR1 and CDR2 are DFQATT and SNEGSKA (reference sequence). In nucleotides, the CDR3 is TGCAGTGCTAGAGATTACAGGGGTTCCTACAATGAGCAGTTCTTC. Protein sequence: CSARDYRGSYNEQFF.

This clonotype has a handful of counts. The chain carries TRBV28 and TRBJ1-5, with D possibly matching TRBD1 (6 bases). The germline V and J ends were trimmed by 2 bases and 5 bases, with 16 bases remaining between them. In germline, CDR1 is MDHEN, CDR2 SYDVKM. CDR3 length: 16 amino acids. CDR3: CASSLAAGTLYQPQHF. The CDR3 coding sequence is TGTGCCAGCAGTTTAGCAGCCGGGACACTTTATCAGCCCCAGCATTTT.

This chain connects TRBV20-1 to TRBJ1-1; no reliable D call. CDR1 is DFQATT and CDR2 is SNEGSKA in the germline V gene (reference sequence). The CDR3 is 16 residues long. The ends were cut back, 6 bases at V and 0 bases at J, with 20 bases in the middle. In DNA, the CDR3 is TGCAGTGCCCCACTAGGGTGGTCGGGGTTGAACACTGAAGCTTTCTTT. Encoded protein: CSAPLGWSGLNTEAFF.

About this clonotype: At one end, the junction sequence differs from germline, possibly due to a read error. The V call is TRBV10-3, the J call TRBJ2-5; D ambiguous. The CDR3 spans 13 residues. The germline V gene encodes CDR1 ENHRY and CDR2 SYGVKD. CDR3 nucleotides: TGTGCCATCAAGTTGGGCTCTCAAGAGACCCAGTGCTTC. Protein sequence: CAIKLGSQETQCF.

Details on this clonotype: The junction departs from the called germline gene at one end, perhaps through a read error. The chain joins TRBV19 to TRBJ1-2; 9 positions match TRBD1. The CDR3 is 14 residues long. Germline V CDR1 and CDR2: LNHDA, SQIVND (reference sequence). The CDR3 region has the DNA TGTGCCGGTAGTATGATAGGGACAGGGACTGGCTACACCTTC. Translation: CAGSMIGTGTGYTF.

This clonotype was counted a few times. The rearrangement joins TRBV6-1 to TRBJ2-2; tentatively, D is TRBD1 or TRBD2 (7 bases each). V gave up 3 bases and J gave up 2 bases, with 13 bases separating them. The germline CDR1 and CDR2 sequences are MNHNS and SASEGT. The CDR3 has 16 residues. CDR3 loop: CASSESGGGNTGELFF. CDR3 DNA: TGTGCCAGCAGTGAGTCAGGGGGGGGCAACACCGGGGAGCTGTTTTTT.

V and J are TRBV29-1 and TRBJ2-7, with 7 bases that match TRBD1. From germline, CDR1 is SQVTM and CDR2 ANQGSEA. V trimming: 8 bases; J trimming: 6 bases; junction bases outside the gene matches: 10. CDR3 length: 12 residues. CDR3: CSLALAGGEQYF. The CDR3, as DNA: TGCAGCCTTGCCCTGGCAGGGGGCGAGCAGTACTTC.

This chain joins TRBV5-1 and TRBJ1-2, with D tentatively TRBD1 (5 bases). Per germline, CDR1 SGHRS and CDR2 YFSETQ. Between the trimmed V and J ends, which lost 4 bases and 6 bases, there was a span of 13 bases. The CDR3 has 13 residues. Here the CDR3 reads CASSPLTEDGYTF. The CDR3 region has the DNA TGCGCCAGCAGCCCTCTGACAGAAGATGGCTACACCTTC.

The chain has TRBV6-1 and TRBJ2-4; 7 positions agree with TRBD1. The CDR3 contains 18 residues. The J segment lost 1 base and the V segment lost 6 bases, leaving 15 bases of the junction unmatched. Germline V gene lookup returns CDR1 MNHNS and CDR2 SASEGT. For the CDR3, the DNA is TGTGCCAGCAGCGACCCCCGAACAGGGGAGAGGGCCAAAAACATTCAGTACTTC. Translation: CASSDPRTGERAKNIQYF.

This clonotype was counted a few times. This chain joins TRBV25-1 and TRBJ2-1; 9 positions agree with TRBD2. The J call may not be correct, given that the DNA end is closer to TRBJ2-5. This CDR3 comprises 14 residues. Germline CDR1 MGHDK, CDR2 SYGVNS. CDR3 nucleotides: TGTGCCAGCAGTGAATGGCTAGCGGGGGAGACCCAGTACTTC. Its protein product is CASSEWLAGETQYF.

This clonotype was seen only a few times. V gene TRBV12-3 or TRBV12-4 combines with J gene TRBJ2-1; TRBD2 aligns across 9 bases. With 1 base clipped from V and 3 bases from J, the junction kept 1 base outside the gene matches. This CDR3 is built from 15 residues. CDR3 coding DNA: TGTGCCAGCAGTTTAGGGACTAGCGTCTACAATGAGCAGTTCTTC. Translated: CASSLGTSVYNEQFF.

This chain's CDR3 is CASSPPGYSYEQYF. The CDR3 nucleotides read TGTGCCAGCAGCCCCCCTGGTTATTCCTACGAGCAGTACTTC. The chain combines TRBV4-2 with TRBJ2-1; D is ambiguous. The J call may be wrong; the DNA end is better matched by TRBJ2-7. The V gene's germline CDR1 is LGHNA and CDR2 YNFKEQ. The CDR3 sequence is 14 residues long.

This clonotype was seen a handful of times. In nucleotides, the CDR3 is TGTGCCAGCACCCCGGGGACAGCAACTTCTCCTTACGAGCAGTACTTC. This sequence encodes CASTPGTATSPYEQYF. J is TRBJ2-5 and V is TRBV6-1; 7 positions agree with TRBD1. The DNA matches TRBJ2-7 better at its end, which makes the J call doubtful. From germline, CDR1 is MNHNS and CDR2 SASEGT. The CDR3 spans 16 residues.

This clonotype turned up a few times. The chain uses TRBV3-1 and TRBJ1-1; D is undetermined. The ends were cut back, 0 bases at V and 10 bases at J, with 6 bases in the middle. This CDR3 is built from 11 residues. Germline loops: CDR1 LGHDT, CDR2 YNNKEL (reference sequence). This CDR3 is CASSQDRGAFF. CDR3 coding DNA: TGTGCCAGCAGCCAAGATCGGGGAGCTTTCTTT.

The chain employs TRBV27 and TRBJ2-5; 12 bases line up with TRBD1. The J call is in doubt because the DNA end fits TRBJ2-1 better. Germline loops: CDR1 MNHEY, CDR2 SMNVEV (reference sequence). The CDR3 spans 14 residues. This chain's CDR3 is CASSSGTGGGEQFF. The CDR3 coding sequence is TGTGCCAGCAGTTCAGGGACAGGGGGCGGTGAGCAGTTCTTC.

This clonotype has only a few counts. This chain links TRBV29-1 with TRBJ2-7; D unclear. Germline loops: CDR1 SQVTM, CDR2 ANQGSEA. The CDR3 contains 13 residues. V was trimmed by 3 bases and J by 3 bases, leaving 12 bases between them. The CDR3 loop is CSVDLCSNYEQYF. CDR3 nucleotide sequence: TGCAGCGTTGATTTGTGTTCCAACTACGAGCAGTACTTC.